This T cell receptor (beta chain) was recovered during a study of cytomegalovirus exposure and HLA in healthy donors. General study findings and limits: In the analysis, some V segments, TRBV6-2 and TRBV6-3 included, were excluded as indistinguishable. Roughly even sequencing depth across donors was the assumption behind the presence/absence analyses.

This CDR3 spans 15 amino acids. CDR1 is SGHTA and CDR2 is FQGNSA in the germline V gene. The V and J ends lost 5 bases and 7 bases respectively, with 20 bases between them. With 60 Vbeta and 13 Jbeta primers, the PCR was carried out. Using immunoSEQ multiplex PCR, the repertoire was profiled, and TCRdb retains in-frame clones only, with some absent. Seen in this sample are about 51,000 clones; the ten most common clones hold approximately 2.2%. For this clone: Its specificity is not known.

What was sequenced was PBMCs. The chain combines TRBV7-2 with TRBJ1-2, with D possibly TRBD1 on 6 matching bases. The sequence came from a female donor in good health and CMV-seronegative. This CDR3 is CASSATSVGGSGYTF. The DNA for the CDR3 is TGTGCCAGCAGCGCTACCTCAGTTGGGGGCAGTGGCTACACCTTC.